This T cell receptor beta chain was sequenced during a study of blood T cells in healthy people across ages. Only a few counts were recorded for this clonotype. Peripheral blood samples of approximately 10 milliliters were drawn from each donor. Primers used in a second PCR of about 7 to 12 cycles were a sample-barcoded 5' primer and a J-beta primer mix. TCRdb analysed the 5' RACE reads with MiXCR anew, one entry per CDR3 protein. The sample contains around 900,000 distinct CDR3 sequences, roughly 51% of which appear only once. Germline V gene data show CDR1 as MNHNY and CDR2 as SVGAGI (reference sequence). Trimming stripped 8 bases from V and 3 bases from J, with 20 bases between. The CDR3 is 15 amino acids.

This TCR came from a woman aged 60-70 years in good health. Sequencing was performed on blood. The chain carries TRBV6-6 and TRBJ2-7; either TRBD1 or TRBD2 may supply D (5 bases each). This CDR3 reads CASVAAVGPNYEQYF. CDR3 nucleotides: TGTGCCAGCGTTGCGGCGGTGGGACCGAACTACGAGCAGTACTTC.